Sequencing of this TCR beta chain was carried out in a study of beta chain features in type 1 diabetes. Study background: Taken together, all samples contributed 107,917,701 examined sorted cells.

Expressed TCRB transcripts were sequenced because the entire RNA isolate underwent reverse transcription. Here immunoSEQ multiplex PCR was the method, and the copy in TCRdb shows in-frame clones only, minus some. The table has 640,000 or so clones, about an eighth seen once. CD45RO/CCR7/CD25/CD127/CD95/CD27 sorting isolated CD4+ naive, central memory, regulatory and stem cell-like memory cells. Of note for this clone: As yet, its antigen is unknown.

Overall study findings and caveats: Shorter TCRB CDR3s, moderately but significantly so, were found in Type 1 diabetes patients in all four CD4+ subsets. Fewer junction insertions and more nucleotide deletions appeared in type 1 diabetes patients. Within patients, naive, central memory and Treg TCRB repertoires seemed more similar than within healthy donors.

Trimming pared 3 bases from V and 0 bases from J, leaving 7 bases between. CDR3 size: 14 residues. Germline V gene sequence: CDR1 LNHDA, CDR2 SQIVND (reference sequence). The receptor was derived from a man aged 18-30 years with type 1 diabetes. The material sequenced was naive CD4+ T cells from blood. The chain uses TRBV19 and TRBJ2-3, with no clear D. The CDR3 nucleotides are TGTGCCAGTAGTATGGGCAAGAGCACAGATACGCAGTATTTT. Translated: CASSMGKSTDTQYF. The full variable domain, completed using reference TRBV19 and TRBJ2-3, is DGGITQSPKYLFRKEGQNVTLSCEQNLNHDAMYWYRQDPGQGLRLIYYSQIVNDFQKGDIAEGYSVSREKKESFPLTVTSAQKNPTAFYLCASSMGKSTDTQYFGPGTRLTVL.